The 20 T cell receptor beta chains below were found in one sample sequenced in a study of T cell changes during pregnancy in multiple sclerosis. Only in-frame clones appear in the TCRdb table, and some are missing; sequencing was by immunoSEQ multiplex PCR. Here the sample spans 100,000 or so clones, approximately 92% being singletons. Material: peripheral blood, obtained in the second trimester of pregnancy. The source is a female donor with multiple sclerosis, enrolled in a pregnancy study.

The CDR3 region is CANSDRIFGVGYLNTEAFF. CDR3 DNA sequence: TGTGCCAATTCGGACAGGATTTTCGGGGTGGGATACTTGAACACTGAAGCTTTCTTT. The V call is TRBV19, the J call TRBJ1-1, with 7 bases lining up with TRBD1. Germline CDR1 LNHDA, CDR2 SQIVND (reference sequence). The length of the CDR3 is 19 residues. V lost 10 bases and J lost 0; bases outside the gene matches: 23. The whole variable domain, filled in from reference TRBV19 and TRBJ1-1, reads DGGITQSPKYLFRKEGQNVTLSCEQNLNHDAMYWYRQDPGQGLRLIYYSQIVNDFQKGDIAEGYSVSREKKESFPLTVTSAQKNPTAFYLCANSDRIFGVGYLNTEAFFGQGTRLTVV.

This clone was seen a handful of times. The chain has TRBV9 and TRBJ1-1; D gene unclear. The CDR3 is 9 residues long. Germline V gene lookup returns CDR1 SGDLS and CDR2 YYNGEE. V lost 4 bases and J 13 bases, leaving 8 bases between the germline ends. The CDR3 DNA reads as TGTGCCAGCAGCCCTGAGGGTTTCTTT. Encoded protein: CASSPEGFF.

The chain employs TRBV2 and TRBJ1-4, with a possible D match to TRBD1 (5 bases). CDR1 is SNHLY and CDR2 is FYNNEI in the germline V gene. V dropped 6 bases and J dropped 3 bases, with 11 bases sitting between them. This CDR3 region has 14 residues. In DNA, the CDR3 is TGTGCCAGCAGAAAAAGGGGTCCTAATGAAAAACTGTTTTTT. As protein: CASRKRGPNEKLFF.

Written as DNA, the CDR3 is TGTGCCAGCAGTGGACCGACGGGAATCTCCTACGAGCAGTACTTC. It is translated as CASSGPTGISYEQYF. V is TRBV6-1 and J is TRBJ2-7, with a tentative D call TRBD2 (5 bases). In germline, CDR1 is MNHNS, CDR2 SASEGT. This CDR3 has 15 residues. V lost 4 bases, J lost 0 bases, and 13 bases lay in between.

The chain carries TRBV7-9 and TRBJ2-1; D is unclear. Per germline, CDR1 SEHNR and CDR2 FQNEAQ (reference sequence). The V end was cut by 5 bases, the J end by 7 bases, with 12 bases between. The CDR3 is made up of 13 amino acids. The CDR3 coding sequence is TGTGCCAGCAGCAAGGAGTTTACGAATGAGCAGTTCTTC. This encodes CASSKEFTNEQFF.

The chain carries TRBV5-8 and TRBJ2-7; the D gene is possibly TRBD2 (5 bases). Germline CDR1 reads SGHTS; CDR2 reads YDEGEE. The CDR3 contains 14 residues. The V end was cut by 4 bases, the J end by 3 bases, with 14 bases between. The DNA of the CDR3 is TGTGCCAGCAGCCGAAGGACGGGGTTCTACGAGCAGTACTTC. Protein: CASSRRTGFYEQYF. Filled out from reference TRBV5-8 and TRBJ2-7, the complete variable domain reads EAGVTQSPTHLIKTRGQQATLRCSPISGHTSVYWYQQALGLGLQFLLWYDEGEERNRGNFPPRFSGRQFPNYSSELNVNALELEDSALYLCASSRRTGFYEQYFGPGTRLTVT.

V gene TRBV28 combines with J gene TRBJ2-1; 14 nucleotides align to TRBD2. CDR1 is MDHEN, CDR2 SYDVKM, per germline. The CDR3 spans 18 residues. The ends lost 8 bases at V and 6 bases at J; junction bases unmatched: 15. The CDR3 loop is CASRRTSGRPPYPNEQFF. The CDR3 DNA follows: TGTGCCAGCCGACGGACTAGCGGGAGGCCCCCATACCCCAATGAGCAGTTCTTC.

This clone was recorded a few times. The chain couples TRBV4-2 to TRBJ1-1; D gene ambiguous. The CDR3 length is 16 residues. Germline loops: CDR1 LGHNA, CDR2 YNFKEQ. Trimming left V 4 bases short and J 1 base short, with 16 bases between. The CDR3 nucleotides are TGTGCCAGCAGCCCCGAGGGAGGGCGCGAGAACACTGAAGCTTTCTTT. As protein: CASSPEGGRENTEAFF.

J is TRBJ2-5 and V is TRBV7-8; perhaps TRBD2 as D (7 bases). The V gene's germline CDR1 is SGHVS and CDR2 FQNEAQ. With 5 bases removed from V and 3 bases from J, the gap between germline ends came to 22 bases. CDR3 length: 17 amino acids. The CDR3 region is CASSEGMGRGPKETQYF. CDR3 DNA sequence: TGTGCCAGCAGCGAGGGTATGGGGCGGGGGCCGAAAGAGACCCAGTACTTC.

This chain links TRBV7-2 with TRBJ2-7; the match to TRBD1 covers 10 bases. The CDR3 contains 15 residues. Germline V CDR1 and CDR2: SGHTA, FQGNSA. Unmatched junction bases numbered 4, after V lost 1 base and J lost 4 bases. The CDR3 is CASSLGGTGAYEQYF. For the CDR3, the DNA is TGTGCCAGCAGCTTAGGGGGGACAGGGGCGTACGAGCAGTACTTC.

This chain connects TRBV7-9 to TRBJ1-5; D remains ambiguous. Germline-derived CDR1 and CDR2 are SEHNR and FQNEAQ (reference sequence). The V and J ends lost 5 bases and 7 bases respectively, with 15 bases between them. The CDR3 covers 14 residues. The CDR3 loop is CASSLGPPGQPQHF. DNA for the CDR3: TGTGCCAGCAGCCTCGGACCGCCGGGACAGCCCCAGCATTTT.

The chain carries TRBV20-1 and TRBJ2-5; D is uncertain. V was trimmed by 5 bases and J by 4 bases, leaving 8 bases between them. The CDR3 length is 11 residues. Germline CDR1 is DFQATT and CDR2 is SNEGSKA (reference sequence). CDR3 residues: CSALPRETQYF. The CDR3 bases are TGCAGTGCTCTCCCCCGAGAGACCCAGTACTTC.

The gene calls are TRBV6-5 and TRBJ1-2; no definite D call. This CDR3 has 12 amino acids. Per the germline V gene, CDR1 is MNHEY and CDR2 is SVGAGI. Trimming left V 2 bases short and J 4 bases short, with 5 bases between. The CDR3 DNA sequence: TGTGCCAGCAGTTACAACAGCTATGGCTACACCTTC. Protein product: CASSYNSYGYTF.

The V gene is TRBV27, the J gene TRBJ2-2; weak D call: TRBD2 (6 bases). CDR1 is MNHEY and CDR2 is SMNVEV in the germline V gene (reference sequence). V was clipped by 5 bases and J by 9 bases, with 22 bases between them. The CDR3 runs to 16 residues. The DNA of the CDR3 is TGTGCCAGCAGTCCGGGCGCGGGACCCCTACCCAGGGAGCTGTTTTTT. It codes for CASSPGAGPLPRELFF.

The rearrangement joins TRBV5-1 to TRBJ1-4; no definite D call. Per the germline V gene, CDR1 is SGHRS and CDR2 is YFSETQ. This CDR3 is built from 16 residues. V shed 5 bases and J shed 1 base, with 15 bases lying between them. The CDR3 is CASRTYPRGTNEKLFF. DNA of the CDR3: TGCGCCAGCAGGACTTATCCCCGGGGAACTAATGAAAAACTGTTTTTT. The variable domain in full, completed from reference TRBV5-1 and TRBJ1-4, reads KAGVTQTPRYLIKTRGQQVTLSCSPISGHRSVSWYQQTPGQGLQFLFEYFSETQRNKGNFPGRFSGRQFSNSRSEMNVSTLELGDSALYLCASRTYPRGTNEKLFFGSGTQLSVL.

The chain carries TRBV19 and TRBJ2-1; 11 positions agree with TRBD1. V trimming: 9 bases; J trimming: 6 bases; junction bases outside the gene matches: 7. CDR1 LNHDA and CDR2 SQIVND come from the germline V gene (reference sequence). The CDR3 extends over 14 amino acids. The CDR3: CASTDRGRINEQFF. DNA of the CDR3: TGTGCCAGCACGGACAGGGGGCGCATCAATGAGCAGTTCTTC.

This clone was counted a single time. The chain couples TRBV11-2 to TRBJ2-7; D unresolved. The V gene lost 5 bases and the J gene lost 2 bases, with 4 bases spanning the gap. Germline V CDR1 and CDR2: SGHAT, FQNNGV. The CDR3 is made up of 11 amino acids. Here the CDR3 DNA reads TGTGCCAGCAGCACAACCTACGAGCAGTACTTC. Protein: CASSTTYEQYF.

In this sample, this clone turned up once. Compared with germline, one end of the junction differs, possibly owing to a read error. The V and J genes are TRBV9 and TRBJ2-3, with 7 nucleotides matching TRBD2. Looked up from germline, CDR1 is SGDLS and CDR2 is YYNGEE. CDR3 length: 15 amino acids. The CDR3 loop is CTSSPLGRGGDTQYF. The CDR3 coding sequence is TGTACCAGCAGCCCCTTGGGGAGGGGTGGAGATACGCAGTATTTT.

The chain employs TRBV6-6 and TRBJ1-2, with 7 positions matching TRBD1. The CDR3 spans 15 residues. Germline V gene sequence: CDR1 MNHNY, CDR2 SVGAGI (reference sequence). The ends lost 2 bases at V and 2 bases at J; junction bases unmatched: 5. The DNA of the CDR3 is TGTGCCAGCAGTTACGTGGTAGGGGGCAACTATGGCTACACCTTC. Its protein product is CASSYVVGGNYGYTF.

CDR3 in amino acids: CASSKQEVYGYTF. Written as DNA, the CDR3 is TGTGCCAGTAGTAAACAGGAAGTCTATGGCTACACCTTC. This rearrangement joins TRBV19 to TRBJ1-2, with D perhaps matching TRBD1 (5 bases). The germline V gene encodes CDR1 LNHDA and CDR2 SQIVND (reference sequence). V was trimmed by 4 bases and J by 4 bases, leaving 10 bases between them. This CDR3 spans 13 amino acids.